Below, 15 T cell receptor beta chains from the same sample are listed, as sequenced in a study of human T cells and chemical hapten exposure. TCRdb re-analysed the RACE reads in MiXCR, keeping a single row per CDR3 protein. This sample has about 40,000 distinct CDR3 sequences, with about 3.5% found just once. As for time point: patch test 2, 6 weeks after DPC sensitization. The treatment here: therapeutic diphenylcyclopropenone sensitization with weekly scalp DPC. The source material was whole blood, sampled in connection with sensitization to the hapten diphenylcyclopropenone (DPC). The origin of the receptors is a middle-aged man with alopecia areata. Some clones in this sample may be carry-over from other donors' samples.

This clonotype was observed at least ten times. J is TRBJ1-6 and V is TRBV6-6, with D hard to call. There are 13 residues in the CDR3. Germline loops: CDR1 MNHNY, CDR2 SVGAGI (reference sequence). Deletions cut 7 bases from V and 7 bases from J, with 11 bases between. The CDR3 protein is CASTPGLNSPLHF. DNA for the CDR3: TGTGCCAGCACCCCCGGGCTGAATTCACCCCTCCACTTT.

This clonotype was recorded many times. The chain employs TRBV6-5 and TRBJ2-7, with 12 bases aligning to TRBD2. Per germline, CDR1 MNHEY and CDR2 SVGAGI. This CDR3 contains 19 residues. The ends lost 0 bases at V and 7 bases at J; junction bases unmatched: 16. CDR3 bases: TGTGCCAGCAGTTACTCGAAAGCTAGCGGGAGGGCGAGGTTGTGGGAGCAGTACTTC. Amino acids: CASSYSKASGRARLWEQYF.

This clonotype was observed at least ten times. This rearrangement joins TRBV5-1 to TRBJ2-1, with a possible D match to TRBD2 (5 bases). V lost 3 bases and J 5 bases, leaving 15 bases between the germline ends. The CDR3 spans 15 residues. Per germline, CDR1 SGHRS and CDR2 YFSETQ. The CDR3 loop is CASSSLKLGNNEQFF. The CDR3 DNA reads as TGCGCCAGCAGCTCCTTAAAACTAGGAAACAATGAGCAGTTCTTC.

In its sample, this clonotype was seen many times. CDR3 protein: CASSYKGDRGTEAFF. The CDR3 nucleotides are TGTGCCAGCAGCTATAAAGGGGACAGGGGCACTGAAGCTTTCTTT. The chain links TRBV7-2 to TRBJ1-1, with 10 bases lining up with TRBD1. Unmatched junction bases numbered 6, after V lost 4 bases and J lost 4 bases. Germline CDR1 and CDR2: SGHTA and FQGNSA. The CDR3 has 15 residues.

This clonotype was counted a few times. This chain joins TRBV12-3 or TRBV12-4 and TRBJ1-1, with D perhaps TRBD1 (5 bases). The CDR3 extends over 15 amino acids. V shed 3 bases and J shed 3 bases, with 14 bases lying between them. CDR3 sequence reads: CASSFWVQGDTEAFF. As DNA, the CDR3 is TGTGCCAGCAGTTTTTGGGTCCAGGGAGACACTGAAGCTTTCTTT.

This clonotype was seen ten or more times. The rearrangement joins TRBV7-9 to TRBJ2-7; D not resolved. The V and J ends lost 0 bases and 2 bases respectively, with 2 bases between them. Germline CDR1 is SEHNR and CDR2 is FQNEAQ (reference sequence). This CDR3 has 12 residues. The CDR3 region has the DNA TGTGCCAGCAGCTTAGCTCCCTACGAGCAGTACTTC. Amino acid sequence: CASSLAPYEQYF.

There are many counts of this clonotype. CDR3 loop: CASSSPIIAGYHEQFF. As DNA, the CDR3 is TGTGCCAGCAGCTCCCCCATTATAGCGGGTTACCATGAGCAGTTCTTC. The gene calls are TRBV11-1 and TRBJ2-1, with 7 bases matching TRBD2. V lost 4 bases to trimming and J lost 8 bases; unmatched junction nucleotides: 14. The V gene's germline CDR1 is SGHAT and CDR2 FQDESV (reference sequence). This CDR3 contains 16 residues. The whole variable domain, remainder taken from reference TRBV11-1 and TRBJ2-1, is EAEVAQSPRYKITEKSQAVAFWCDPISGHATLYWYRQILGQGPELLVQFQDESVVDDSQLPKDRFSAERLKGVDSTLKIQPAELGDSAMYLCASSSPIIAGYHEQFFGPGTRLTVL.

This clonotype was seen many times. The genes are TRBV7-3 and TRBJ1-1, with D possibly TRBD1 on 5 matching bases. V dropped 5 bases and J dropped 1 base, with 8 bases sitting between them. The CDR3 is 13 amino acids. The germline V gene encodes CDR1 SGHTA and CDR2 FQGTGA. CDR3 in DNA: TGTGCCAGCAGCCACGACAGGAACACTGAAGCTTTCTTT. Its protein product is CASSHDRNTEAFF.

This clonotype was seen a few times. V is TRBV7-9 and J is TRBJ2-1; TRBD2 matches at 7 bases. The V segment lost 2 bases and the J segment 6 bases; nucleotides outside the gene matches: 7. CDR1 SEHNR and CDR2 FQNEAQ come from the germline V gene (reference sequence). The CDR3 length is 15 residues. This CDR3 is CASSLQGLGRNEQFF. CDR3 bases: TGTGCCAGCAGCTTACAAGGACTAGGTCGCAATGAGCAGTTCTTC.

This clonotype was recorded many times. This chain joins TRBV20-1 and TRBJ2-1; 9 bases match TRBD2. Trimming cost V 4 bases and J 6 bases; bases outside gene matches: 13. The CDR3 length is 16 residues. Germline CDR1 and CDR2: DFQATT and SNEGSKA (reference sequence). The CDR3 sequence is CSATPLRGRASNEQFF. CDR3 bases: TGCAGTGCTACCCCCCTCCGCGGGAGGGCCTCCAATGAGCAGTTCTTC.

The chain has TRBV7-2 and TRBJ1-1; 11 nucleotides agree with TRBD1. Germline assignment: CDR1 SGHTA and CDR2 FQGNSA. CDR3 size: 16 residues. Losses at the gene ends were 5 bases for V and 1 base for J; bases not matched to a gene: 6. CDR3 DNA: TGTGCCAGCAGCAACCGGGACAGGGGGGAGAACACTGAAGCTTTCTTT. This gives the protein CASSNRDRGENTEAFF.

This chain uses TRBV30 with TRBJ1-1; D ambiguous. The V end lost 4 bases, the J end lost 3 bases, and 9 bases lay between the germline ends. Looked up from germline, CDR1 is GTSNPN and CDR2 is SVGIG (reference sequence). The CDR3 is 12 amino acids. DNA for the CDR3: TGTGCCTGGAAACGGCAGCACACTGAAGCTTTCTTT. This codes for CAWKRQHTEAFF.

This clonotype was observed many times. V and J are TRBV4-1 and TRBJ2-7, with no clear D. Germline lookup yields CDR1 MGHRA and CDR2 YSYEKL. The CDR3 consists of 15 residues. The V end was cut by 4 bases, the J end by 0 bases, with 13 bases between. The CDR3 DNA sequence: TGCGCCAGCAGCCCGTGGACCGGAGACTCCTACGAGCAGTACTTC. Its protein is CASSPWTGDSYEQYF.

This clonotype has a handful of counts. The chain recombines TRBV20-1 with TRBJ2-3; D possibly corresponds to TRBD1 (6 bases). With 6 bases removed from V and 5 bases from J, the gap between germline ends came to 9 bases. The CDR3 runs to 11 residues. In germline, CDR1 is DFQATT, CDR2 SNEGSKA (reference sequence). Here the CDR3 DNA reads TGCAGTGCGAGACAGGTAGATACGCAGTATTTT. Translated: CSARQVDTQYF.

Regarding this clonotype: Given a much more abundant clone one base away, this may be a read error. The chain recombines TRBV6-1 with TRBJ2-1; 12 bases fit TRBD2. J lost 4 bases, V lost 5 bases, and 12 bases had no gene match. Germline CDR1 is MNHNS and CDR2 is SASEGT. The CDR3 sequence is 18 residues long. The DNA of the CDR3 is TGTGCCAGCAGTCCACATAAAGGTCTAGCGGGAGGGTACAATGAGCAGTTCTTC. Translated: CASSPHKGLAGGYNEQFF.